A selection of T cell receptor beta chains follows, all from one sample in a study of cytomegalovirus exposure and HLA in healthy donors. Assay used: immunoSEQ multiplex PCR; TCRdb lists only in-frame clones, some missing. The sample has approximately 300,000 clones; 86% are singletons. Sequencing was performed on PBMCs. The receptors originated from a woman aged 18-30 years in good health and CMV-seronegative. Each CDR3 is given with its conserved first and last residue. Each record gives: CDR3 protein, CDR3 DNA, D gene, V gene, J gene, clone size. A D gene is named only where the DNA matches it firmly. The size field is filled for only some rows; it gives once, few, many or a size class.

CDR3 protein: CATSLEKGSTDTQYF
CDR3 DNA: TGTGCCACCAGCCTAGAGAAGGGGAGCACAGATACGCAGTATTTT
D gene: NA
V gene: TRBV15
J gene: TRBJ2-3
clone size: NA

CDR3 protein: CSVDLGVGQPQHF
CDR3 DNA: TGCAGCGTTGATCTCGGGGTAGGACAGCCCCAGCATTTT
D gene: NA
V gene: TRBV29-1
J gene: TRBJ1-5
clone size: NA

CDR3 protein: CASSLDVQENYGYTF
CDR3 DNA: TGTGCCAGCAGCTTAGATGTACAGGAGAACTATGGCTACACCTTC
D gene: NA
V gene: TRBV7-9
J gene: TRBJ1-2
clone size: NA

CDR3 protein: CASSLGQGDTEAFF
CDR3 DNA: TGTGCCAGCAGCCTGGGACAGGGGGACACTGAAGCTTTCTTT
D gene: TRBD1
V gene: TRBV28
J gene: TRBJ1-1
clone size: NA

CDR3 protein: CASSLGLAGVGEQYF
CDR3 DNA: TGCGCCAGCAGCTTGGGGTTAGCGGGAGTTGGCGAGCAGTACTTC
D gene: TRBD2
V gene: TRBV5-1
J gene: TRBJ2-7
clone size: NA

CDR3 protein: CASSPGQGGTQYF
CDR3 DNA: TGTGCCAGCAGCCCCGGACAGGGGGGGACCCAGTACTTC
D gene: TRBD1
V gene: TRBV6-5
J gene: TRBJ2-5
clone size: NA

CDR3 protein: CSVDTDRDYGYTF
CDR3 DNA: TGCAGCGTTGACACCGACAGGGACTATGGCTACACCTTC
D gene: TRBD1
V gene: TRBV29-1
J gene: TRBJ1-2
clone size: NA

CDR3 protein: CASRVAGGPGEQFF
CDR3 DNA: TGTGCCAGCAGAGTAGCGGGAGGGCCGGGTGAGCAGTTCTTC
D gene: TRBD2
V gene: TRBV2
J gene: TRBJ2-1
clone size: NA

CDR3 protein: CASSELGQGPSYEQYF
CDR3 DNA: TGTGCCAGCAGTGAACTGGGACAGGGCCCCTCCTACGAGCAGTACTTC
D gene: TRBD1
V gene: TRBV6-1
J gene: TRBJ2-7
clone size: few

CDR3 protein: CASSEFGEQPQHF
CDR3 DNA: TGTGCCAGCAGTGAATTTGGAGAGCAGCCCCAGCATTTT
D gene: NA
V gene: TRBV25-1
J gene: TRBJ1-5
clone size: NA

CDR3 protein: CASSPHRGNSNQPQHF
CDR3 DNA: TGCGCCAGCAGCCCTCACCGGGGGAACAGCAATCAGCCCCAGCATTTT
D gene: NA
V gene: TRBV4-3
J gene: TRBJ1-5
clone size: NA

CDR3 protein: CASSHIAGTAAYEQYF
CDR3 DNA: TGTGCCAGCAGTCACATAGCCGGGACAGCCGCCTACGAGCAGTACTTC
D gene: TRBD1
V gene: TRBV27
J gene: TRBJ2-7
clone size: NA

CDR3 protein: CASSYPQGRGGELFF
CDR3 DNA: TGTGCCAGCAGTTATCCCCAGGGGAGGGGCGGGGAGCTGTTTTTT
D gene: NA
V gene: TRBV6-6
J gene: TRBJ2-2
clone size: NA

CDR3 protein: CASSERGLETWVFF
CDR3 DNA: TGTGCCAGCAGTGAAAGGGGGCTAGAAACCTGGGTGTTCTTC
D gene: TRBD1
V gene: TRBV2
J gene: TRBJ2-1
clone size: NA

CDR3 protein: CATSRDVQGETQYF
CDR3 DNA: TGTGCCACCAGCAGAGATGTGCAGGGAGAGACCCAGTACTTC
D gene: NA
V gene: TRBV15
J gene: TRBJ2-5
clone size: NA

CDR3 protein: CASSPGLASAYEQYF
CDR3 DNA: TGCGCCAGCAGCCCGGGACTAGCGTCAGCCTACGAGCAGTACTTC
D gene: TRBD2
V gene: TRBV5-1
J gene: TRBJ2-7
clone size: NA

CDR3 protein: CASTLGRTGGTEAFF
CDR3 DNA: TGTGCCAGCACACTTGGACGGACAGGGGGCACTGAAGCTTTCTTT
D gene: TRBD1
V gene: TRBV7-9
J gene: TRBJ1-1
clone size: NA

CDR3 protein: CASSVFLAEEVIGNEQFF
CDR3 DNA: TGTGCCAGCAGTGTATTTCTAGCGGAGGAGGTAATAGGCAATGAGCAGTTCTTC
D gene: TRBD2
V gene: TRBV2
J gene: TRBJ2-1
clone size: few

CDR3 protein: CASSWGTGGDTEAFF
CDR3 DNA: TGTGCCAGCAGCTGGGGGACAGGGGGTGACACTGAAGCTTTCTTT
D gene: TRBD1
V gene: TRBV14
J gene: TRBJ1-1
clone size: NA

CDR3 protein: CAISESAYNQPQHF
CDR3 DNA: TGTGCCATCAGTGAGTCGGCATACAATCAGCCCCAGCATTTT
D gene: NA
V gene: TRBV10-3
J gene: TRBJ1-5
clone size: NA

CDR3 protein: CASSFQGGDYGYTF
CDR3 DNA: TGTGCCAGCAGCTTCCAGGGAGGTGACTATGGCTACACCTTC
D gene: NA
V gene: TRBV7-2
J gene: TRBJ1-2
clone size: NA

CDR3 protein: CASRRTGTNYGYTF
CDR3 DNA: TGTGCCAGCAGGAGGACGGGAACTAACTATGGCTACACCTTC
D gene: NA
V gene: TRBV2
J gene: TRBJ1-2
clone size: NA

CDR3 protein: CASSGSGSSYNEQFF
CDR3 DNA: TGTGCCAGCAGCGGTAGCGGGAGCTCCTACAATGAGCAGTTCTTC
D gene: TRBD2
V gene: TRBV11-2
J gene: TRBJ2-1
clone size: NA

CDR3 protein: CASSQAGGSEAFF
CDR3 DNA: TGCGCCAGCAGCCAAGCTGGCGGGTCTGAAGCTTTCTTT
D gene: NA
V gene: TRBV4-3
J gene: TRBJ1-1
clone size: NA

CDR3 protein: CASSPPGLGVEKLFF
CDR3 DNA: TGTGCCAGCTCACCACCGGGCCTGGGAGTTGAAAAACTGTTTTTT
D gene: NA
V gene: TRBV18
J gene: TRBJ1-4
clone size: few

CDR3 protein: CASSIQQETQYF
CDR3 DNA: TGCGCCAGCAGCATACAACAAGAGACCCAGTACTTC
D gene: NA
V gene: TRBV5-1
J gene: TRBJ2-5
clone size: NA

CDR3 protein: CASSLTRSTTNEKLFF
CDR3 DNA: TGCGCCAGCAGCCTAACACGGAGCACAACTAATGAAAAACTGTTTTTT
D gene: NA
V gene: TRBV4-1
J gene: TRBJ1-4
clone size: NA

CDR3 protein: CASSLGDGANVLTF
CDR3 DNA: TGCGCCAGCAGCTTAGGAGATGGGGCCAACGTCCTGACTTTC
D gene: NA
V gene: TRBV5-1
J gene: TRBJ2-6
clone size: NA

CDR3 protein: CSVQGGSDSIFSSMSNQPQHF
CDR3 DNA: TGCAGCGTTCAGGGGGGATCCGACTCCATATTCTCATCCATGAGCAATCAGCCCCAGCATTTT
D gene: TRBD1
V gene: TRBV29-1
J gene: TRBJ1-5
clone size: NA

CDR3 protein: CASSPVAGAPYEQYF
CDR3 DNA: TGCGCCAGCAGCCCCGTAGCGGGGGCCCCCTACGAGCAGTACTTC
D gene: TRBD2
V gene: TRBV4-1
J gene: TRBJ2-7
clone size: NA

CDR3 protein: CATSRDAQGQETQYF
CDR3 DNA: TGTGCCACCAGCAGAGATGCCCAGGGGCAAGAGACCCAGTACTTC
D gene: NA
V gene: TRBV15
J gene: TRBJ2-5
clone size: NA

CDR3 protein: CASSEDGGKGNQPQHF
CDR3 DNA: TGTGCCAGCAGTGAAGACGGCGGGAAAGGGAATCAGCCCCAGCATTTT
D gene: NA
V gene: TRBV6-1
J gene: TRBJ1-5
clone size: NA

CDR3 protein: CASSQGQGFGNQPQHF
CDR3 DNA: TGTGCCAGTAGTCAAGGACAGGGCTTTGGCAATCAGCCCCAGCATTTT
D gene: TRBD1
V gene: TRBV19
J gene: TRBJ1-5
clone size: NA

CDR3 protein: CASSLTVPIRVLGYTF
CDR3 DNA: TGTGCCAGCAGCCTGACAGTGCCCATAAGGGTACTTGGCTACACCTTC
D gene: NA
V gene: TRBV7-9
J gene: TRBJ1-2
clone size: few

CDR3 protein: CASSRRDPGDNEQFF
CDR3 DNA: TGTGCCAGCAGTAGGAGGGACCCCGGGGACAATGAGCAGTTCTTC
D gene: NA
V gene: TRBV6-5
J gene: TRBJ2-1
clone size: NA

CDR3 protein: CASSLSTTRSGLAYEQYF
CDR3 DNA: TGTGCCAGCAGTTTATCAACGACTCGTAGCGGGCTCGCCTACGAGCAGTACTTC
D gene: TRBD2
V gene: TRBV27
J gene: TRBJ2-7
clone size: NA

CDR3 protein: CASSPPGFQETQYF
CDR3 DNA: TGTGCCAGCAGCCCCCCTGGCTTCCAAGAGACCCAGTACTTC
D gene: NA
V gene: TRBV7-9
J gene: TRBJ2-5
clone size: NA

CDR3 protein: CASSQASSLMGQGSYEQYF
CDR3 DNA: TGTGCCAGCAGCCAAGCCTCTTCATTGATGGGACAGGGGTCCTACGAGCAGTACTTC
D gene: TRBD1
V gene: TRBV4-2
J gene: TRBJ2-7
clone size: NA

CDR3 protein: CASSFLLDGYTF
CDR3 DNA: TGTGCCAGCAGTTTTCTTTTAGATGGCTACACCTTC
D gene: NA
V gene: TRBV28
J gene: TRBJ1-2
clone size: NA

CDR3 protein: CASSLASGDIQYF
CDR3 DNA: TGTGCCAGCAGCTTGGCTAGCGGGGACATTCAGTACTTC
D gene: TRBD2
V gene: TRBV5-6
J gene: TRBJ2-4
clone size: NA

CDR3 protein: CASSRLWTSGSKWTGETQYF
CDR3 DNA: TGTGCCAGCAGTCGACTATGGACTAGCGGGTCCAAGTGGACCGGGGAGACCCAGTACTTC
D gene: TRBD2
V gene: TRBV28
J gene: TRBJ2-5
clone size: NA

CDR3 protein: CSVGPGGVYEQYF
CDR3 DNA: TGCAGCGTTGGCCCGGGGGGGGTCTACGAGCAGTACTTC
D gene: TRBD2
V gene: TRBV29-1
J gene: TRBJ2-7
clone size: NA

CDR3 protein: CASSRPGLGGKEQYF
CDR3 DNA: TGTGCCAGTAGCAGACCGGGACTAGGGGGTAAGGAGCAGTACTTC
D gene: TRBD2
V gene: TRBV19
J gene: TRBJ2-7
clone size: NA

CDR3 protein: CASSQTSLAETQYF
CDR3 DNA: TGTGCCAGCAGCCAGACTAGCCTGGCGGAGACCCAGTACTTC
D gene: TRBD2
V gene: TRBV27
J gene: TRBJ2-5
clone size: few

CDR3 protein: CASSSGLYEQYF
CDR3 DNA: TGTGCCAGCAGTTCAGGGTTGTACGAGCAGTACTTC
D gene: NA
V gene: TRBV28
J gene: TRBJ2-7
clone size: few

CDR3 protein: CASSPDPQATYEQYF
CDR3 DNA: TGTGCCAGCAGCCCCGACCCCCAGGCGACCTACGAGCAGTACTTC
D gene: NA
V gene: TRBV5-4
J gene: TRBJ2-7
clone size: NA

CDR3 protein: CASSMTRLETQYF
CDR3 DNA: TGTGCCAGCTCAATGACTCGTCTGGAGACCCAGTACTTC
D gene: NA
V gene: TRBV18
J gene: TRBJ2-5
clone size: NA

CDR3 protein: CASSLRLNYNYNEQFF
CDR3 DNA: TGTGCCAGCAGCCTGAGACTCAATTACAACTACAATGAGCAGTTCTTC
D gene: NA
V gene: TRBV7-9
J gene: TRBJ2-1
clone size: NA

CDR3 protein: CASSPPGQGNQPQHF
CDR3 DNA: TGTGCCAGCTCACCACCGGGACAGGGGAATCAGCCCCAGCATTTT
D gene: TRBD1
V gene: TRBV18
J gene: TRBJ1-5
clone size: NA

CDR3 protein: CASSPVRDSEQYF
CDR3 DNA: TGTGCCAGCTCACCAGTGAGGGACAGCGAGCAGTACTTC
D gene: TRBD1
V gene: TRBV18
J gene: TRBJ2-7
clone size: few

CDR3 protein: CASSPGSPRLGEAFF
CDR3 DNA: TGTGCCAGCAGTCCGGGGTCTCCTAGGTTGGGTGAAGCTTTCTTT
D gene: NA
V gene: TRBV27
J gene: TRBJ1-1
clone size: NA

CDR3 protein: CTSSSPGTGGDEQYF
CDR3 DNA: TGCACCAGCAGCTCTCCCGGGACAGGGGGCGACGAGCAGTACTTC
D gene: NA
V gene: TRBV1
J gene: TRBJ2-7
clone size: NA

CDR3 protein: CASSMGQGSGELFF
CDR3 DNA: TGTGCCAGCAGTATGGGACAGGGGTCCGGGGAGCTGTTTTTT
D gene: TRBD1
V gene: TRBV2
J gene: TRBJ2-2
clone size: NA